This T cell receptor (beta chain) was recorded in a study of shared clonotypes between healthy human individuals. Some 30,000 T cell genomes, or approximately 190 ng DNA, went into the sorted-subset replicate PCRs. Using immunoSEQ multiplex PCR, the repertoire was profiled, and TCRdb retains in-frame clones only, with some absent. The table shows about 2 million clones, with roughly 95% occurring only once. Study-wide points: Investigators expected sequencing depth to affect clonotype sharing among donors.

Notes on this clone: Its cognate antigen is unknown.

CDR1 ENHRY and CDR2 SYGVKD come from the germline V gene. Trimming took 10 bases from V and 4 from J; bases not matched to a gene: 8. The length of the CDR3 is 15 residues. This clonotype originated in a man younger than 30 in good health. The sample consisted of naive CD4+ T cells sorted from blood. Subset of the sample: CD45RA+ positively selected. The chain uses TRBV10-3 and TRBJ2-2; 11 nucleotides agree with TRBD1. The CDR3, as DNA: TGTGCCACCACTTTTGGGACAGGGGGCACCGGGGAGCTGTTTTTT. Translating it yields CATTFGTGGTGELFF.